Below, 8 T cell receptor beta chains from the same sample are listed, as sequenced in a study of T cell repertoires in cytomegalovirus infection. These receptors have no known antigen. TCRdb recomputed calls from the reads with MiXCR, one row per CDR3 protein. This sample has a few hundred thousand distinct CDR3 sequences; around 40% occur once, and the top ten carry about 46%. The source material was cultured PBMCs, sampled from culture after CMV antigen stimulation. The source of these receptors is a human donor in good health (CMV status not recorded). Some clones in this sample may be carry-over from other donors' samples.

This clonotype came up a few times. The chain uses TRBV12-3 or TRBV12-4 and TRBJ1-5; D remains unclear. The V gene lost 3 bases and the J gene lost 1 base, with 13 bases spanning the gap. The CDR3 loop spans 16 amino acids. CDR3: CASSFGGVGSNQPQHF. The CDR3 bases are TGTGCCAGCAGTTTTGGTGGGGTCGGCAGCAATCAGCCCCAGCATTTT.

There are a few counts of this clonotype. The chain employs TRBV7-2 and TRBJ2-7, with TRBD2 identical over 7 bases. Germline V gene lookup returns CDR1 SGHTA and CDR2 FQGNSA. The CDR3 runs to 15 residues. V gave up 1 base and J gave up 3 bases; unmatched junction bases: 6. DNA of the CDR3: TGTGCCAGCAGCTTAGAAGCGGGATCTCTCTACGAGCAGTACTTC. Its protein product is CASSLEAGSLYEQYF.

The CDR3 bases are TGCGCCAGCAGCCAAGATCGAGGAGTGGGAAAGACCCAGTACTTC. Translated: CASSQDRGVGKTQYF. This chain connects TRBV4-3 to TRBJ2-5; D unresolved. V was shortened by 0 bases and J by 6 bases, with 14 bases between the two germline ends. Germline V CDR1 and CDR2: LGHNA, YSLEER. CDR3 length equals 15 residues.

V and J are TRBV20-1 and TRBJ2-7; perhaps D is TRBD1 or TRBD2 (5 bases each). Germline lookup yields CDR1 DFQATT and CDR2 SNEGSKA (reference sequence). The CDR3 spans 14 residues. V was clipped by 0 bases and J by 3 bases, with 12 bases between them. The CDR3, as DNA: TGCAGTGCTAGAGATGGGGGACGGGACTACGAGCAGTACTTC. Translated: CSARDGGRDYEQYF.

The genes are TRBV11-3 and TRBJ2-3; D not resolved. This CDR3 has 15 residues. The germline V gene encodes CDR1 SGHNT and CDR2 YENEEA. Between the trimmed V and J ends, which lost 2 bases and 5 bases, there was a span of 14 bases. The CDR3, as DNA: TGTGCCAGCAGCTTATTCGGGTTACTTGGAGATACGCAGTATTTT. As protein: CASSLFGLLGDTQYF.

In its sample, this clonotype was seen once. This chain joins TRBV28 and TRBJ2-1; D uncertain. Trimming removed 6 bases from V and 1 base from J, with 10 bases in between. Germline V gives CDR1 MDHEN, CDR2 SYDVKM. The CDR3 extends over 14 amino acids. The CDR3 spells CASSPAVSYNEQFF. In nucleotides, the CDR3 is TGTGCCAGCAGCCCCGCTGTTTCCTACAATGAGCAGTTCTTC.

This clonotype has a handful of counts. This chain links TRBV12-3 or TRBV12-4 with TRBJ1-1, with 8 bases matching TRBD1. Germline trimming cut 8 bases from V and 1 base from J; bases unmatched to any gene: 15. The length of the CDR3 is 17 residues. CDR3 loop: CASFPPRQGWGNTEAFF. In nucleotides, the CDR3 is TGTGCCAGCTTTCCCCCCAGACAGGGGTGGGGGAACACTGAAGCTTTCTTT.

This clonotype was observed a handful of times. The chain links TRBV6-1 to TRBJ2-5; the D is unclear. V lost 0 bases to trimming and J lost 5 bases, with 4 bases between them. Per germline, CDR1 MNHNS and CDR2 SASEGT. This CDR3 has 12 residues. CDR3 DNA: TGTGCCAGCAGTGAAGCTCGGGAGACCCAGTACTTC. Translated, it gives CASSEARETQYF.